These 30 T cell receptor beta chains share one sample of origin, sequenced in a study of TIL therapy for anti-PD-1-resistant metastatic lung cancer (dated by TCRdb to about 2021). What the time point label conveys for this sample: pre-treatment sample, taken before nivolumab and TIL therapy. TCR beta CDR3 regions were amplified from genomic DNA by bias-controlled multiplex PCR with the immunoSEQ v3 hsTCRB kit. Held by TCRdb, this immuneACCESS table contains in-frame sequences only and omits some clones. Under half of the omission traces to an unresolved V gene where checked; the cause of the rest is unknown. The sample table records 50,000 or so clones; around 79% of these occur just once. The ten most abundant clones make up 4% to 5.5% of the sample. The sample was blood, taken at baseline. These receptor sequences come from a woman aged 30-85 years with non-small cell lung cancer.

The chain joins TRBV4-3 to TRBJ2-3; D might be TRBD2 (6 bases). CDR3 length: 14 residues. The ends were cut back, 0 bases at V and 6 bases at J, with 10 bases in the middle. In germline, CDR1 is LGHNA, CDR2 YSLEER. The CDR3 nucleotides read TGCGCCAGCAGCCAAGATCCAGGGAGGGATACGCAGTATTTT. Translated: CASSQDPGRDTQYF.

Sample share makes this clone medium-sized. The genes are TRBV19 and TRBJ2-1, with D possibly being TRBD1 (6 bases). Germline V gives CDR1 LNHDA, CDR2 SQIVND (reference sequence). V was cut by 5 bases and J by 4 bases, with 9 bases left in between. The CDR3 is made up of 13 amino acids. The DNA of the CDR3 is TGTGCCAGTAGTCCCAGGGGTTACAATGAGCAGTTCTTC. The encoded protein is CASSPRGYNEQFF.

This clone was picked up one time. The chain couples TRBV14 to TRBJ1-2; no definite D call. The CDR3 has 15 amino acids. CDR1 is SGHDN and CDR2 is FVKESK in the germline V gene. The V end was cut by 1 base, the J end by 4 bases, with 13 bases between. The CDR3 loop reads CASSQGHGPGYGYTF. DNA of the CDR3: TGTGCCAGCAGCCAAGGCCATGGACCGGGCTATGGCTACACCTTC. Filled out from reference TRBV14 and TRBJ1-2, the complete variable domain reads EAGVTQFPSHSVIEKGQTVTLRCDPISGHDNLYWYRRVMGKEIKFLLHFVKESKQDESGMPNNRFLAERTGGTYSTLKVQPAELEDSGVYFCASSQGHGPGYGYTFGSGTRLTVV.

The chain joins TRBV7-2 to TRBJ1-1; possible D gene TRBD1, 6 bases. Trimming cost V 5 bases and J 5 bases, with 15 bases left between them. The CDR3 loop spans 14 amino acids. Germline V CDR1 and CDR2: SGHTA, FQGNSA. CDR3 sequence (DNA): TGTGCCAGCAGCCCTGAACAGAGGGGGACTGAAGCTTTCTTT. This gives the protein CASSPEQRGTEAFF.

There are a few counts of this clone. The J gene is TRBJ2-1, the V gene TRBV6-5, with D possibly being TRBD2 (5 bases). Deletions cut 7 bases from V and 3 bases from J, with 16 bases between. CDR1 and CDR2 (germline): MNHEY, SVGAGI. The CDR3 is made up of 15 amino acids. CDR3 amino acids: CASKRGSNHYNEQFF. In DNA, the CDR3 is TGTGCCAGCAAAAGAGGGAGTAACCACTACAATGAGCAGTTCTTC.

The CDR3 reads CASSTLRVLQETQYF. CDR3 DNA: TGTGCCAGCAGTACCCTGAGGGTCCTCCAAGAGACCCAGTACTTC. The chain employs TRBV6-5 and TRBJ2-5; perhaps TRBD2 as D (5 bases). The V gene's germline CDR1 is MNHEY and CDR2 SVGAGI. Trimming shortened V by 5 bases and J by 1 base, and 14 bases separated the two germline ends. The CDR3 loop spans 15 amino acids.

This clone was seen a handful of times. The V call is TRBV10-3, the J call TRBJ2-1; 10 bases map to TRBD1. CDR1 and CDR2 (germline): ENHRY, SYGVKD. V was pared by 8 bases and J by 6 bases, with 4 bases of the junction left unmatched. The CDR3 loop spans 13 amino acids. The CDR3 DNA reads TGTGCCATCCGGGACAGGGGTCCCAATGAGCAGTTCTTC. Encoded protein: CAIRDRGPNEQFF.

This chain links TRBV18 with TRBJ2-5; D call uncertain. V dropped 2 bases and J dropped 0 bases, with 10 bases sitting between them. CDR3 length equals 15 residues. In germline, CDR1 is KGHSH, CDR2 LQKENI. The CDR3 sequence is CASSPRTGHQETQYF. CDR3 DNA sequence: TGTGCCAGCTCACCAAGGACCGGGCACCAAGAGACCCAGTACTTC.

This chain connects TRBV11-2 to TRBJ1-1, with TRBD1 identical over 8 bases. The CDR3 contains 12 residues. The germline gives CDR1 SGHAT, CDR2 FQNNGV. The J segment lost 7 bases and the V segment lost 4 bases, leaving 2 bases of the junction unmatched. CDR3 residues: CASSSQGVEAFF. For the CDR3, the DNA is TGTGCCAGCAGCTCACAGGGGGTTGAAGCTTTCTTT.

The chain employs TRBV30 and TRBJ2-5, with 8 bases fitting TRBD1. Per germline, CDR1 GTSNPN and CDR2 SVGIG (reference sequence). V lost 5 bases, J lost 1 base, and 3 bases stayed unmatched. The CDR3 spans 13 residues. This chain's CDR3 is CAWATGAQETQYF. The CDR3 coding sequence is TGTGCCTGGGCGACAGGGGCCCAAGAGACCCAGTACTTC.

The chain joins TRBV6-5 to TRBJ1-6, with D uncertain. The V gene lost 2 bases and the J gene lost 7 bases, with 3 bases spanning the gap. The CDR3 has 12 residues. CDR1 and CDR2 from the germline V gene are MNHEY and SVGAGI. The CDR3 region is CASSYQNSPLHF. In DNA, the CDR3 is TGTGCCAGCAGTTACCAAAATTCACCCCTCCACTTT.

The chain employs TRBV5-4 and TRBJ2-7; D tentatively fits TRBD1 or TRBD2 (5 bases each). This CDR3 is 16 amino acids long. The germline gives CDR1 SGHNT, CDR2 YYREEE (reference sequence). The germline V and J ends were trimmed by 4 bases and 5 bases, with 22 bases remaining between them. CDR3 residues: CASSRTLGDGNHEQYF. The CDR3 coding sequence is TGTGCCAGCAGCCGCACACTAGGGGATGGCAACCACGAGCAGTACTTC.

This clone was seen a single time. V is TRBV6-6 and J is TRBJ2-1; 8 bases match TRBD2. Germline assignment: CDR1 MNHNY and CDR2 SVGAGI (reference sequence). CDR3 length equals 16 residues. V dropped 0 bases and J dropped 3; count of bases not matched to a gene: 4. CDR3 amino acids: CASSYSPGGNYNEQFF. CDR3 coding DNA: TGTGCCAGCAGTTACTCACCGGGAGGGAACTACAATGAGCAGTTCTTC.

This clone has only a few counts. V is TRBV19 and J is TRBJ2-5; D possibly uses TRBD1 or TRBD2 (5 bases each). Per germline, CDR1 LNHDA and CDR2 SQIVND (reference sequence). The V end lost 3 bases, the J end lost 4 bases, and 9 bases lay between the germline ends. The CDR3 spans 13 residues. DNA of the CDR3: TGTGCCAGTAGTATGTCAGGGACAGAGACCCAGTACTTC. Its protein is CASSMSGTETQYF. Complete variable domain (other parts from reference TRBV19 and TRBJ2-5): DGGITQSPKYLFRKEGQNVTLSCEQNLNHDAMYWYRQDPGQGLRLIYYSQIVNDFQKGDIAEGYSVSREKKESFPLTVTSAQKNPTAFYLCASSMSGTETQYFGPGTRLLVL.

The gene calls are TRBV6-5 and TRBJ2-3; the D is unclear. Trimming took 11 bases from V and 6 from J, leaving 12 bases between them. This CDR3 spans 11 amino acids. The germline CDR1 and CDR2 sequences are MNHEY and SVGAGI. DNA for the CDR3: TGTGCCTCCCAGGTCCGGGATACGCAGTATTTT. Translated, it gives CASQVRDTQYF.

This clone was detected a few times. The chain is built from TRBV6-5 and TRBJ2-4; 7 nucleotides agree with TRBD2. The V and J ends lost 6 bases and 7 bases, in that order; junction bases with no gene match: 6. The CDR3 sequence is 13 residues long. CDR1 MNHEY and CDR2 SVGAGI come from the germline V gene. CDR3 residues: CASRREGANIQYF. CDR3 in DNA: TGTGCCAGCAGGAGGGAGGGCGCGAACATTCAGTACTTC.

The chain recombines TRBV10-3 with TRBJ2-2; 9 bases map to TRBD2. The V gene end was trimmed by 4 bases and the J gene end by 0 bases; junction bases not matched to a gene: 9. The germline CDR1 and CDR2 sequences are ENHRY and SYGVKD. The CDR3 loop spans 18 amino acids. For the CDR3, the DNA is TGTGCCATCAGTGGAGGGGTAGCGGGGGTACCGAACACCGGGGAGCTGTTTTTT. As protein: CAISGGVAGVPNTGELFF.

The chain employs TRBV27 and TRBJ2-7; D is ambiguous. The CDR3 contains 12 residues. Between the trimmed V and J ends, which lost 5 bases and 3 bases, there was a span of 8 bases. Germline values: CDR1 MNHEY, CDR2 SMNVEV (reference sequence). CDR3 sequence (DNA): TGTGCCAGCAGTGGAGCGCTCTACGAGCAGTACTTC. It is translated as CASSGALYEQYF.

The rearrangement joins TRBV5-3 to TRBJ2-7; D perhaps matches TRBD2 (5 bases). TRBV5-3 is noted as an ORF with a role that remains uncertain. The CDR3 loop spans 12 amino acids. The V gene lost 4 bases and the J gene lost 7 bases, with 12 bases spanning the gap. The CDR3 nucleotides read TGTGCCAGAAGCGGGCTAGCCCGGGAGCAGTACTTC. This gives the protein CARSGLAREQYF.

This chain uses TRBV29-1 with TRBJ2-7, with D maybe TRBD2 (5 bases). The CDR3 covers 11 residues. In germline, CDR1 is SQVTM, CDR2 ANQGSEA. V was shortened by 5 bases and J by 7 bases, with 12 bases between the two germline ends. The CDR3 DNA follows: TGCAGCGTTAGGACGACGGGGGAGCAGTACTTC. It codes for CSVRTTGEQYF.

The chain combines TRBV28 with TRBJ1-2, with D unresolved. The V end was cut by 4 bases, the J end by 4 bases, with 22 bases between. Germline values: CDR1 MDHEN, CDR2 SYDVKM. The CDR3 sequence is 17 residues long. CDR3 amino acids: CASSSPNEPTGGYGYTF. As DNA, the CDR3 is TGTGCCAGCAGTTCCCCAAACGAACCCACTGGTGGCTATGGCTACACCTTC.

This sequence joins TRBV28 and TRBJ2-2, with D tentatively TRBD1 or TRBD2 (5 bases each). Germline CDR1 reads MDHEN; CDR2 reads SYDVKM. V lost 2 bases, J lost 3 bases, and 16 bases lay in between. The CDR3 extends over 17 amino acids. CDR3 sequence: CASSLAAWGPDTGELFF. The CDR3 nucleotides read TGTGCCAGCAGTTTAGCCGCTTGGGGACCCGACACCGGGGAGCTGTTTTTT. The full variable domain, rest sourced from reference TRBV28 and TRBJ2-2, is DVKVTQSSRYLVKRTGEKVFLECVQDMDHENMFWYRQDPGLGLRLIYFSYDVKMKEKGDIPEGYSVSREKKERFSLILESASTNQTSMYLCASSLAAWGPDTGELFFGEGSRLTVL.

The gene calls are TRBV7-2 and TRBJ1-1; possibly TRBD1 for D (5 bases). The CDR3 spans 13 residues. V was cut by 1 base and J by 6 bases, with 9 bases left in between. The germline gives CDR1 SGHTA, CDR2 FQGNSA. The CDR3 loop is CASSLDWGSEAFF. DNA for the CDR3: TGTGCCAGCAGCTTAGATTGGGGGTCTGAAGCTTTCTTT.

The chain combines TRBV6-5 with TRBJ2-7; D may be TRBD1 (5 bases). V was clipped by 6 bases and J by 4 bases, with 16 bases between them. Germline CDR1 reads MNHEY; CDR2 reads SVGAGI. The CDR3 runs 14 residues. CDR3 DNA: TGTGCCAGCAGACCGGACACCTTAATTTACGAGCAGTACTTC. Its protein product is CASRPDTLIYEQYF.

The V and J genes are TRBV29-1 and TRBJ2-7; TRBD1 matches 7 bases. The CDR3 is made up of 13 amino acids. Germline V gives CDR1 SQVTM, CDR2 ANQGSEA. V shed 4 bases, J shed 7 bases, and the junction held 10 bases outside the gene matches. The CDR3 is CSVAETGTDEQYF. As DNA, the CDR3 is TGCAGCGTTGCAGAAACCGGGACAGATGAGCAGTACTTC.

The rearrangement uses TRBV30 and TRBJ2-7; tentative D call: TRBD1 (7 bases). This CDR3 is 16 amino acids long. Between the trimmed V and J ends, which lost 0 bases and 6 bases, there was a span of 21 bases. Germline V gives CDR1 GTSNPN, CDR2 SVGIG (reference sequence). CDR3: CAWSVLILRQGGEQYF. The DNA for the CDR3 is TGTGCCTGGAGTGTACTTATCTTGAGACAGGGAGGCGAGCAGTACTTC.

This chain uses TRBV7-9 with TRBJ1-2; no reliable D call. Per germline, CDR1 SEHNR and CDR2 FQNEAQ (reference sequence). Trimming stripped 4 bases from V and 7 bases from J, with 13 bases between. CDR3 length: 13 amino acids. Written as DNA, the CDR3 is TGTGCCAGCAGCTCCATGGGCGAGTTTGGCTACACCTTC. Translating it yields CASSSMGEFGYTF.

This chain uses TRBV10-2 with TRBJ1-1; 8 bases fit TRBD1. The CDR3 runs 15 residues. J lost 2 bases, V lost 0 bases, and 2 bases had no gene match. The germline V gene encodes CDR1 WSHSY and CDR2 SAAADI. The CDR3 spells CASSESSGGNTEAFF. For the CDR3, the DNA is TGCGCCAGCAGTGAGTCCTCAGGGGGCAACACTGAAGCTTTCTTT.

CDR3: CASSLGTGGFQPQHF. For the CDR3, the DNA is TGTGCCAGCAGCTTGGGAACAGGGGGCTTTCAGCCCCAGCATTTT. The chain recombines TRBV5-6 with TRBJ1-5; 9 bases agree with TRBD1. This CDR3 contains 15 residues. Germline V gene data show CDR1 as SGHDT and CDR2 as YYEEEE. Germline trimming cut 0 bases from V and 6 bases from J; bases unmatched to any gene: 4.

The gene calls are TRBV5-4 and TRBJ2-5; a possible D gene is TRBD1 (6 bases). The germline V gene has CDR1 SGHNT and CDR2 YYREEE (reference sequence). CDR3 length equals 14 residues. V was trimmed by 0 bases and J by 5 bases, leaving 11 bases between them. As DNA, the CDR3 is TGTGCCAGCAGCTTGGCAGGGGTTGGGGAGACCCAGTACTTC. Protein: CASSLAGVGETQYF.